This T cell receptor beta chain is drawn from a study of blood T cell repertoires in COVID-19. As for the study in general: The United States, Italy and Spain were the sources of the acute and convalescent COVID-19 samples. PBMCs, B-cell-depleted T cells, or T cells were the source of the cDNA or gDNA that made up the material.

In the study's own analysis: Amplification with reference gene primers provided the estimates of nucleated cell counts. Clones were read by immunoSEQ multiplex PCR, and TCRdb kept only the in-frame ones, dropping some. V, J and clone size are taken as reported in that table, and D and trimming were inferred from the DNA itself. The repertoire holds 90,000 to 120,000 clones, over 75% seen once, with roughly 32% in the top ten. The CDR3 has 15 residues. Trimming took off 0 bases at V and 1 base at J, with 12 bases between the two ends. Germline CDR1 is GTSNPN and CDR2 is SVGIG (reference sequence). The J gene is TRBJ1-1, the V gene TRBV30; D possibly corresponds to TRBD1 (5 bases). The source material was peripheral blood. This receptor was obtained from a woman older than 75 with acute or convalescent COVID-19. The CDR3 sequence: CAWSVRRGKNTEAFF. The CDR3 coding sequence is TGTGCCTGGAGTGTACGTAGGGGAAAGAACACTGAAGCTTTCTTT.